Detailed here is one T cell receptor beta chain. Antigen specificity is unknown. This record comes from a study of T cell repertoires in cytomegalovirus infection. General observations from the study: There were carriers of CMV plus the relevant HLA, and cumulative public TCR beta family frequency identified them.

TCRdb recomputed calls from the reads with MiXCR, one row per CDR3 protein. The data contain roughly 120,000 distinct CDR3 sequences, around 30% of them singletons. Germline V CDR1 and CDR2: MGHRA, YSYEKL. V lost 4 bases, J lost 3 bases, and 14 bases stayed unmatched. The CDR3 is 17 amino acids. Sequenced here: CD8+ T cells from cultured PBMCs, sampled from culture after CMV antigen stimulation. This sequence was found in a human donor in good health (CMV status not recorded). Some clones in this sample may be carry-over from other donors' samples. V gene TRBV4-1 combines with J gene TRBJ1-1, with TRBD1 matching over 7 bases. For the CDR3, the DNA is TGCGCCAGCAGCCCTCGACAGGGTGGGCCCTGGGACACTGAAGCTTTCTTT. It encodes CASSPRQGGPWDTEAFF.